These 11 T cell receptor beta chains were sequenced from one sample in a study of Graves' ophthalmopathy and Graves' hyperthyroidism. Amplified TCR beta CDR3 regions were obtained using RNA transcripts as template. An opening RT-PCR round employed HTBI primers and preceded a second-round multiplex PCR. TCRdb itself ran the multiplex PCR reads through MiXCR, one entry per CDR3 protein. This table holds about 160,000 distinct CDR3 sequences, 39% found once. The sequencing input was peripheral blood. Every receptor here comes from a man younger than 40 with Graves' ophthalmopathy.

The chain carries TRBV7-2 and TRBJ1-1; D ambiguous. V gave up 6 bases and J gave up 9 bases, with 11 bases separating them. This CDR3 is built from 11 residues. Germline assignment: CDR1 SGHTA and CDR2 FQGNSA. The CDR3 reads CASSYMSQAFF. The CDR3, as DNA: TGTGCCAGCAGTTACATGTCCCAAGCTTTCTTT.

This clonotype was counted only a few times. V usage is TRBV28 and J usage is TRBJ2-7, with 7 bases fitting TRBD1. Germline trimming cut 1 base from V and 2 bases from J; bases unmatched to any gene: 8. The germline gives CDR1 MDHEN, CDR2 SYDVKM. The CDR3 runs to 16 residues. CDR3 protein: CASSLFFTGVAYEQYF. The CDR3 bases are TGTGCCAGCAGTTTATTCTTTACAGGGGTGGCCTACGAGCAGTACTTC.

The chain is built from TRBV6-2 or TRBV6-3 and TRBJ2-7; TRBD2 might be the D (5 bases). V was clipped by 8 bases and J by 6 bases, with 23 bases between them. The CDR3 extends over 15 amino acids. CDR1 is MNHEY, CDR2 SVGEGT, per germline. CDR3 amino acids: CASALNLALGSEQYF. CDR3 sequence (DNA): TGTGCCAGCGCGTTAAATCTAGCTCTGGGGAGCGAGCAGTACTTC.

The chain employs TRBV12-3 or TRBV12-4 and TRBJ1-1; D ambiguous. The CDR3 loop spans 13 amino acids. V was shortened by 7 bases and J by 0 bases, with 9 bases between the two germline ends. The CDR3: CASNAGLNTEAFF. The CDR3 DNA reads as TGTGCCAGCAATGCAGGTCTGAACACTGAAGCTTTCTTT.

This clonotype has at least ten counts. J is TRBJ1-1 and V is TRBV18; D is ambiguous. Germline assignment: CDR1 KGHSH and CDR2 LQKENI. Trimming removed 1 base at V and 7 bases at J, with 7 bases between. The CDR3 length is 12 residues. As DNA, the CDR3 is TGTGCCAGCTCACCACAAGGAATTGAAGCTTTCTTT. It yields the protein CASSPQGIEAFF.

In this sample, this clonotype turned up once. The chain couples TRBV24-1 to TRBJ1-5, with 9 nucleotides matching TRBD1. The CDR3 is 17 amino acids. Germline CDR1 KGHDR, CDR2 SFDVKD. The V gene end was trimmed by 4 bases and the J gene end by 8 bases; junction bases not matched to a gene: 14. The CDR3 sequence: CATSEGVGTGKKEPQHF. CDR3 in DNA: TGTGCCACCAGTGAAGGGGTAGGGACAGGGAAGAAAGAGCCCCAGCATTTT.

This clonotype was counted at least ten times. V usage is TRBV9 and J usage is TRBJ2-7, with 10 positions matching TRBD2. This CDR3 has 15 residues. Germline V gene sequence: CDR1 SGDLS, CDR2 YYNGEE. V lost 4 bases to trimming and J lost 7 bases; unmatched junction nucleotides: 11. CDR3 protein: CASSPQTSGLVEQYF. CDR3 in DNA: TGTGCCAGCAGCCCCCAGACTAGCGGGCTTGTAGAGCAGTACTTC.

This clonotype was counted at least ten times. The chain links TRBV20-1 to TRBJ2-2; 7 bases map to TRBD2. This CDR3 is built from 15 residues. Per the germline V gene, CDR1 is DFQATT and CDR2 is SNEGSKA (reference sequence). The J segment lost 4 bases and the V segment lost 1 base, leaving 6 bases of the junction unmatched. For the CDR3, the DNA is TGCAGTGCTAGAGTTCCGGCGGGAGTCACCGGGGAGCTGTTTTTT. This codes for CSARVPAGVTGELFF.

In its sample, this clonotype was seen many times. This chain connects TRBV4-3 to TRBJ2-2; D is possibly TRBD1 (6 bases). V shed 0 bases and J shed 4 bases, with 12 bases lying between them. The CDR3 runs to 16 residues. CDR1 is LGHNA and CDR2 is YSLEER in the germline V gene. The CDR3 nucleotides read TGCGCCAGCAGCCAAGAGTGGGGGCAGGGCACCGGGGAGCTGTTTTTT. The encoded protein is CASSQEWGQGTGELFF.

There are many counts of this clonotype. The CDR3: CASSSGTLETQYF. CDR3 sequence (DNA): TGTGCCAGTAGTAGCGGGACGCTAGAGACCCAGTACTTC. The rearrangement uses TRBV19 and TRBJ2-5; possibly TRBD2 for D (6 bases). The CDR3 is 13 amino acids. Germline V CDR1 and CDR2: LNHDA, SQIVND (reference sequence). Deletions cut 4 bases from V and 4 bases from J, with 10 bases between.

This clonotype was detected ten times or more. The chain uses TRBV5-4 and TRBJ2-7, with 7 bases that match TRBD2. CDR3 length equals 14 residues. CDR1 is SGHNT, CDR2 YYREEE, per germline (reference sequence). J was trimmed by 4 bases and V by 4 bases; bases with no gene match: 8. This chain's CDR3 is CASSPGVSGYEQYF. The CDR3 bases are TGTGCCAGCAGCCCCGGAGTTAGCGGGTACGAGCAGTACTTC.